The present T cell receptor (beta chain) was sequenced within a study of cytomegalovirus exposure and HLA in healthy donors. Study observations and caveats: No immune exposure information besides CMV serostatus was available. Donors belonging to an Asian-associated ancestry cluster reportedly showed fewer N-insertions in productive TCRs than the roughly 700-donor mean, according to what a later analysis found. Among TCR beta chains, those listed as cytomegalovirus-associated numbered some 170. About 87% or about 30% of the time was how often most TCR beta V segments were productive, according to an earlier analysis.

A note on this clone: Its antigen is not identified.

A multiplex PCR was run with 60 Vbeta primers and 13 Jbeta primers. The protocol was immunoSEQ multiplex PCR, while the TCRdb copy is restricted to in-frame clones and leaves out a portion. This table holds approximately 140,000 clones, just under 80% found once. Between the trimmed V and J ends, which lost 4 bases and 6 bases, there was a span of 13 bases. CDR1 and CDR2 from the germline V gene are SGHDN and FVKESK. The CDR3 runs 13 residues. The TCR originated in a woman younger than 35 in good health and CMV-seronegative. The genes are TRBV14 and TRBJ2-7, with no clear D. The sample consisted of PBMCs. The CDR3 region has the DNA TGTGCCAGCAGCCTCGATTTGGAGACCGAGCAGTACTTC. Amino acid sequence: CASSLDLETEQYF.